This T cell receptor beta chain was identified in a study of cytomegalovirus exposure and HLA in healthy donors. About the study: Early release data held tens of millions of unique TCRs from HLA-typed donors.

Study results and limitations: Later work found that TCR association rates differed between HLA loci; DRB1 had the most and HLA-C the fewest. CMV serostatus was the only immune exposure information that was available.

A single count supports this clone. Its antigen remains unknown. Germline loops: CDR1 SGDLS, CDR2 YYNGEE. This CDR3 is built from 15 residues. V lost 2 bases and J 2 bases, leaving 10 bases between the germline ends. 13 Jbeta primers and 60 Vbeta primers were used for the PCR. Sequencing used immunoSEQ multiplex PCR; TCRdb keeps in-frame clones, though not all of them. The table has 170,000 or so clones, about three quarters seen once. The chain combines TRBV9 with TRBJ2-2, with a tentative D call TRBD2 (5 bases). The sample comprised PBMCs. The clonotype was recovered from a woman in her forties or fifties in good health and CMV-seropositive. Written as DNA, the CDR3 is TGTGCCAGCAGCGTCCGGGATTCAAACACCGGGGAGCTGTTTTTT. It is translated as CASSVRDSNTGELFF.